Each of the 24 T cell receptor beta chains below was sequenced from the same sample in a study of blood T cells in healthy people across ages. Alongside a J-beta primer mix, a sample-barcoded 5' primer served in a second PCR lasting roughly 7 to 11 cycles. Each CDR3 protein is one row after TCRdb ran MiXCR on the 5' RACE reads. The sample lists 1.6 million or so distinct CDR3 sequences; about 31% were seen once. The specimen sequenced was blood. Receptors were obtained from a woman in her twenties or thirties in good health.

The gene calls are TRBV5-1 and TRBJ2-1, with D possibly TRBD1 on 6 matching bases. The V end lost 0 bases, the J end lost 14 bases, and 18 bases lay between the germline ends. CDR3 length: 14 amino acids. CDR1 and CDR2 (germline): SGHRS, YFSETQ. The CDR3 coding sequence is TGCGCCAGCAGCTTGGCGAAACAACAGGGTGTGAAGTTCTTC. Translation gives CASSLAKQQGVKFF. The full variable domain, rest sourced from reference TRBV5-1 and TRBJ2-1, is KAGVTQTPRYLIKTRGQQVTLSCSPISGHRSVSWYQQTPGQGLQFLFEYFSETQRNKGNFPGRFSGRQFSNSRSEMNVSTLELGDSALYLCASSLAKQQGVKFFGPGTRLTVL.

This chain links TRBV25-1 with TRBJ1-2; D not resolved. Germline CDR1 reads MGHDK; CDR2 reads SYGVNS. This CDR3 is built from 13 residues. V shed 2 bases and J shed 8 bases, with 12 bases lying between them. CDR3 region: CASSENSPRGYTF. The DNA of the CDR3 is TGTGCCAGCAGTGAAAACAGCCCTCGAGGCTACACCTTC.

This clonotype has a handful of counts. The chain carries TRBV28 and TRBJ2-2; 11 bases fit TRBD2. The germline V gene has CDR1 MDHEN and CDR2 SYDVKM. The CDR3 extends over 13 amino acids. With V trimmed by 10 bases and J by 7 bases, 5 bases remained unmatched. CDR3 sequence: CATRLAGIGELFF. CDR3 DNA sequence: TGTGCCACCAGACTAGCGGGAATCGGGGAGCTGTTTTTT.

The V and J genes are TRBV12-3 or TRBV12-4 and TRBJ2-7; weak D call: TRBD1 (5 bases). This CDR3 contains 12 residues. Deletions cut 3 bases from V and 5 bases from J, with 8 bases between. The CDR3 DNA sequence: TGTGCCAGCAGTTTCCAGGGCAACGAGCAGTACTTC. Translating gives CASSFQGNEQYF.

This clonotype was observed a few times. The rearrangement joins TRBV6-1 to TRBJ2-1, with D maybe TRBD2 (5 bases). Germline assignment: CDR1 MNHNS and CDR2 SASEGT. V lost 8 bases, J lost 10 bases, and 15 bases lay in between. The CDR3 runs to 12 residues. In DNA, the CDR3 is TGTGCCAGCCGGGAAATTAAAGGAGAGCAGTTCTTC. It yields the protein CASREIKGEQFF.

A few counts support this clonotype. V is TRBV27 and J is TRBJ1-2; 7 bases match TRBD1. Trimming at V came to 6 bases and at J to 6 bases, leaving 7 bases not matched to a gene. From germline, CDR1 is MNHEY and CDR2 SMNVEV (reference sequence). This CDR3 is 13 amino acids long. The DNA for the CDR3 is TGTGCCAGCAGCCTCATGACAGGGAATGGCTACACCTTC. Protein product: CASSLMTGNGYTF.

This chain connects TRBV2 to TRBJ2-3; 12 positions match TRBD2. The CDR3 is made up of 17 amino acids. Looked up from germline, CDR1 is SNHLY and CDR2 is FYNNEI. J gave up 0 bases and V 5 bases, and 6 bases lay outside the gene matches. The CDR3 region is CASSRLAGGISTDTQYF. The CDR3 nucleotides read TGTGCCAGCAGTAGGCTAGCGGGGGGGATAAGCACAGATACGCAGTATTTT.

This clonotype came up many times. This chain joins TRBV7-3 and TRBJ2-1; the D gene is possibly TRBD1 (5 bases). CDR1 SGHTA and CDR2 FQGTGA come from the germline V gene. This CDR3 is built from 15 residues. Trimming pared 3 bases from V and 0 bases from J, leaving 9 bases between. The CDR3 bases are TGTGCCAGCAGCTTGGTCGACAGCTCCTACAATGAGCAGTTCTTC. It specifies CASSLVDSSYNEQFF.

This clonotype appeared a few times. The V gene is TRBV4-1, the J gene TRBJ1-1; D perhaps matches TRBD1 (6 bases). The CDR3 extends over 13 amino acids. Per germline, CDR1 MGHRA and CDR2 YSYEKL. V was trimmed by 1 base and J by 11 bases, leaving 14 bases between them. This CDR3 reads CASSQGLWTVAFF. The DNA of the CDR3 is TGCGCCAGCAGCCAAGGTCTATGGACAGTCGCTTTCTTT.

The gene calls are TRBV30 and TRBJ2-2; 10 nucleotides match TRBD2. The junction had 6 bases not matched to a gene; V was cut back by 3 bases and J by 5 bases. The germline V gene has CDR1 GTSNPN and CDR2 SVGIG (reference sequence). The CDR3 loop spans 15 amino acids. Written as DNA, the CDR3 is TGTGCCTGGAGCGCTACTAGCGGGAAGACCGGGGAGCTGTTTTTT. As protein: CAWSATSGKTGELFF.

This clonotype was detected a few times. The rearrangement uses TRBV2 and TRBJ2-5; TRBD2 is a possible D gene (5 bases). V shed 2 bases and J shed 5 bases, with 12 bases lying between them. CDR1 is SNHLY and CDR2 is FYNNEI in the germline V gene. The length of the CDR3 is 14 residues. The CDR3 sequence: CASSESAGGETQYF. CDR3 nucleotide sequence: TGTGCCAGCAGTGAATCGGCCGGCGGGGAGACCCAGTACTTC. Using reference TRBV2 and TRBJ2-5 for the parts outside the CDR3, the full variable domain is EPEVTQTPSHQVTQMGQEVILRCVPISNHLYFYWYRQILGQKVEFLVSFYNNEISEKSEIFDDQFSVERPDGSNFTLKIRSTKLEDSAMYFCASSESAGGETQYFGPGTRLLVL.

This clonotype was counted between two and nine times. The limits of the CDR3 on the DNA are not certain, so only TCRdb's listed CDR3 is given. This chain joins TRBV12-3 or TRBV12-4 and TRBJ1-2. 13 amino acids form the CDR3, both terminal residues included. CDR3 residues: CATEEGINYGCTF.

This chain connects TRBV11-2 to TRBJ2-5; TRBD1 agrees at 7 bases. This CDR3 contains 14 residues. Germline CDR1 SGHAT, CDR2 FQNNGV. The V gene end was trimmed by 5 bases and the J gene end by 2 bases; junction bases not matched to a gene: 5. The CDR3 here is CASSKRTGQETQYF. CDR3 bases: TGTGCCAGCAGCAAACGGACAGGTCAAGAGACCCAGTACTTC.

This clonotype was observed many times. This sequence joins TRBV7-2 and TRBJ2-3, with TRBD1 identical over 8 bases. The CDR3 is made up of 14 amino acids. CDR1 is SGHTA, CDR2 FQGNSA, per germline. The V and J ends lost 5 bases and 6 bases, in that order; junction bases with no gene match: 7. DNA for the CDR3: TGTGCCAGCAGCCCGGCAGGGGGCCGGGATACGCAGTATTTT. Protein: CASSPAGGRDTQYF.

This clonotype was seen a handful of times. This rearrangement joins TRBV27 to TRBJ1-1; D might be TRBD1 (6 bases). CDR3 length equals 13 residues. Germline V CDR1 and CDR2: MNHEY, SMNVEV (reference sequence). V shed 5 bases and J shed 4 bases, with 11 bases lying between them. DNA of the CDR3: TGTGCCAGCAGTCTCGGACAGAGCACTGAAGCTTTCTTT. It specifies CASSLGQSTEAFF.

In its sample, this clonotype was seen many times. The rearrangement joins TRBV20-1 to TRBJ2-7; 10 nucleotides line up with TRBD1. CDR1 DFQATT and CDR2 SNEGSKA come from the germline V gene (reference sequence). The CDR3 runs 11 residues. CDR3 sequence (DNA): TGCAGCGCCAGGACAGGGGGCGAGCAGTACTTC. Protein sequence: CSARTGGEQYF.

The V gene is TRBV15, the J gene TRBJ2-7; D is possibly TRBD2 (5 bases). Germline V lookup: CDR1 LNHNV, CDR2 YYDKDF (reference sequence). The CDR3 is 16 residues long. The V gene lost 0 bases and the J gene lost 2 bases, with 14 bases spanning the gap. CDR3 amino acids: CATSRDRGASTYEQYF. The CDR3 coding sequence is TGTGCCACCAGCAGAGATCGGGGAGCATCAACCTACGAGCAGTACTTC. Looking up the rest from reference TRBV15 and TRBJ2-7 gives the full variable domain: DAMVIQNPRYQVTQFGKPVTLSCSQTLNHNVMYWYQQKSSQAPKLLFHYYDKDFNNEADTPDNFQSRRPNTSFCFLDIRSPGLGDTAMYLCATSRDRGASTYEQYFGPGTRLTVT.

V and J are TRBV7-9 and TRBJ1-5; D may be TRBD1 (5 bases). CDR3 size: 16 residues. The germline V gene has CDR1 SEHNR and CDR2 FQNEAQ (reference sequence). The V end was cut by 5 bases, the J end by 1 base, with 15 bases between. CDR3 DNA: TGTGCCAGCAGCCCTGAGTGGGGCTTGAGCAATCAGCCCCAGCATTTT. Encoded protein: CASSPEWGLSNQPQHF.

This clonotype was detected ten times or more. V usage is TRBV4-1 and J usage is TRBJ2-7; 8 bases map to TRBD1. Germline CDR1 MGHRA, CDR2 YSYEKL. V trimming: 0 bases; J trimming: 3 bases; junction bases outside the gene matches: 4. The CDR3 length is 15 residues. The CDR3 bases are TGCGCCAGCAGCCAAGAGTTTACAGGGGGCTACGAGCAGTACTTC. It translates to CASSQEFTGGYEQYF.

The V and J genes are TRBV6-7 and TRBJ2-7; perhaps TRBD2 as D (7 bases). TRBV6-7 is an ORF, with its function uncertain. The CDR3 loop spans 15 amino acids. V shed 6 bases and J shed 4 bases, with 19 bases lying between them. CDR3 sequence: CASSWGGTRYYEQYF. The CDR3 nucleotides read TGTGCCAGCAGCTGGGGAGGGACACGATATTACGAGCAGTACTTC.

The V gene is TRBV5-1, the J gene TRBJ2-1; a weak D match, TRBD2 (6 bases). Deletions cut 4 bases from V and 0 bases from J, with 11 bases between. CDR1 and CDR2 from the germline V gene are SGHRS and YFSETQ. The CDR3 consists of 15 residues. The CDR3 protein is CASSRELASYNEQFF. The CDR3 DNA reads TGCGCCAGCAGCCGGGAGTTGGCCTCCTACAATGAGCAGTTCTTC.

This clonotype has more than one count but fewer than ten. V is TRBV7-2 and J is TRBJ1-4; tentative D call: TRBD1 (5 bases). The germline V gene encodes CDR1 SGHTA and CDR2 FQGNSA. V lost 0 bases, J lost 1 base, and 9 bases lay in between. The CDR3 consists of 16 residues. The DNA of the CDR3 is TGTGCCAGCAGCTTAGCGATGGGGCGAACTAATGAAAAACTGTTTTTT. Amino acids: CASSLAMGRTNEKLFF.

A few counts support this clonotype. The DNA of the CDR3 is TGTGCCAGCAGTGGAGTACTCAGTGAGCAGTTCTTC. Its translation: CASSGVLSEQFF. The rearrangement uses TRBV12-3 or TRBV12-4 and TRBJ2-1; unclear D gene. V was cut by 5 bases and J by 9 bases, with 11 bases left in between. The CDR3 loop spans 12 amino acids.

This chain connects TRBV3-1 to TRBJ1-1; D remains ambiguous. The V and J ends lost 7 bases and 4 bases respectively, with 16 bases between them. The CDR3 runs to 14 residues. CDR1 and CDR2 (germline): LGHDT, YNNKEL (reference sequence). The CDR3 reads CASTPQRETTEAFF. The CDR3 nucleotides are TGTGCCAGCACCCCTCAACGAGAGACCACTGAAGCTTTCTTT.